This T cell receptor (beta chain) was profiled in a study of a mutant IDH1 vaccine in newly diagnosed glioma. Overall study: The first vaccination came 4-6 weeks after radiotherapy alone, or with temozolomide cycles. Of treated patients, approximately 62% were men and roughly 38% women, averaging around 44 years.

The table came from immunoSEQ multiplex PCR; TCRdb's copy has only in-frame clones and leaves some out. The data hold about 68,000 clones, with approximately 88% observed a single time. Sample time point: week 35, safety follow-up. Doses of 300 ug of mutant IDH1 20-mer peptide were given with topical imiquimod. Donor tumors were new WHO grade 3 or 4 IDH1-mutant, ATRX-lost astrocytomas. Trimming cost V 7 bases and J 3 bases, with 13 bases left between them. The CDR3 has 14 amino acids. CDR1 and CDR2 from the germline V gene are MNHGY and SAAAGT. For this clone: Its antigen is as yet unknown.

This sequence originates from a man aged 18 to 30 with glioma. The chain uses TRBV6-8 and TRBJ1-5, with no clear D. The source was PBMCs, collected from a glioma patient whose treatment included an IDH1 peptide vaccine. The CDR3 is CASTMPGANQPQHF. Written as DNA, the CDR3 is TGTGCCAGCACCATGCCGGGCGCCAATCAGCCCCAGCATTTT.